This T cell receptor beta chain derives from a study of CD8 T cells in ankylosing spondylitis. General study points: Prior work had noted some motif variants in reactive arthritis blood and synovial fluid. There was a TCR beta motif, made of eight highly homologous variants, that appeared characteristic of ankylosing spondylitis blood. Disease-linked clones reportedly concentrated significantly in matched ankylosing spondylitis synovial fluid.

Ten or more counts support this clonotype. Its specificity is unknown. Generation of TCR beta libraries employed quantitative 5'-RACE incorporating molecular barcodes. TCRdb independently ran MiXCR on the 5' RACE reads; one entry per CDR3 protein. The table has under 950,000 distinct CDR3 sequences, roughly 19% seen once. Trimming removed 0 bases at V and 5 bases at J, with 16 bases between. Per germline, CDR1 DFQATT and CDR2 SNEGSKA (reference sequence). The CDR3 length is 15 residues. This chain links TRBV20-1 with TRBJ1-2, with a weak D call TRBD1 (6 bases). This clonotype was sampled from a male donor with ankylosing spondylitis. Sequencing used blood, either unsorted or a sorted T cell fraction (not recorded which). CDR3 in amino acids: CSARDHPGGGYGYTF. The CDR3 DNA is TGCAGTGCTAGAGATCATCCCGGGGGCGGTTATGGCTACACCTTC.